The sequence of this T cell receptor beta chain was determined in a study of blood T cell repertoires in COVID-19. As for the study in general: COVID-19 samples collected from the United States, Italy and Spain covered acute and convalescent phases. PBMCs, B-cell-depleted T cells, or T cells provided the cDNA or gDNA that made up the material.

Under the authors' procedure: Amplification from reference gene primers served as the basis for estimated nucleated cell counts. The repertoire was sequenced with immunoSEQ multiplex PCR; TCRdb's copy has only in-frame clones and lacks some. V and J calls and clone size are as listed in that table; D and trimming were resolved from the DNA. This table holds about 360,000 clones, 85% to 90% found once. Germline V CDR1 and CDR2: GTSNPN, SVGIG (reference sequence). Trimming took 7 bases from V and 4 from J; bases not matched to a gene: 8. The CDR3 is 13 amino acids. The specimen was peripheral blood. This chain uses TRBV30 with TRBJ2-7; 9 bases line up with TRBD2. This clonotype originated in a human donor in a cohort sampled during active COVID-19. The CDR3, as DNA: TGTGCCTCCTATAGCGGGAGTAGGTACGAGCAGTACTTC. It specifies CASYSGSRYEQYF.